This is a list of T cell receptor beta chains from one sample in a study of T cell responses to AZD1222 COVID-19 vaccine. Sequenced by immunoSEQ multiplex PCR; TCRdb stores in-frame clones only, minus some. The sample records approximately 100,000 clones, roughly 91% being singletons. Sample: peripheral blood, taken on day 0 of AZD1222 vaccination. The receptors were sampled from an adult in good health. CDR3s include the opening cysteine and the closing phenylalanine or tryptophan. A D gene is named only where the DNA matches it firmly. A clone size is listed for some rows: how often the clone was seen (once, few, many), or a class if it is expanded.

DNA: TGTGCCAGCAGTATCGACAGAGGTCGGAAGTACTTC
CDR3: CASSIDRGRKYF
V: TRBV12-3/TRBV12-4
D: .
J: TRBJ2-5
length: 12
size: .

DNA: TGTGCCAGCAGTTCAATAACACTGGAGACTAATCAGCCCCAGCATTTT
CDR3: CASSSITLETNQPQHF
V: TRBV28
D: .
J: TRBJ1-5
length: 16
size: .

DNA: TGTGCCAGCTCACCTTTTCGGTCAGCTAATGAAAAACTGTTTTTT
CDR3: CASSPFRSANEKLFF
V: TRBV18
D: .
J: TRBJ1-4
length: 15
size: .

DNA: TGTGCCAGCACCTCACGGGGTGGGTGGAACACTGAAGCTTTCTTT
CDR3: CASTSRGGWNTEAFF
V: TRBV6-5
D: .
J: TRBJ1-1
length: 15
size: .

DNA: TGTGCCAGCAGTGAGAACGGTGAAAAACTGTTTTTT
CDR3: CASSENGEKLFF
V: TRBV2
D: .
J: TRBJ1-4
length: 12
size: .

DNA: TGTGCCAGCAGTTTATTGAGCGCGGGAGGAGATACGCAGTATTTT
CDR3: CASSLLSAGGDTQYF
V: TRBV28
D: TRBD2
J: TRBJ2-3
length: 15
size: once

DNA: TGTGCCAGCAGCCAAGACAGTGGGGGCAATCAGCCCCAGCATTTT
CDR3: CASSQDSGGNQPQHF
V: TRBV3-1/TRBV3-2
D: .
J: TRBJ1-5
length: 15
size: .

DNA: TGTGCCAGCAGTTACGGTCGGGATTACACCGGGGAGCTGTTTTTT
CDR3: CASSYGRDYTGELFF
V: TRBV6-2/TRBV6-3
D: .
J: TRBJ2-2
length: 15
size: .

DNA: TGTGCCAGCAGTTACTCGAAGGGGTTCTCCTACGAGCAGTACTTC
CDR3: CASSYSKGFSYEQYF
V: TRBV6-5
D: .
J: TRBJ2-7
length: 15
size: .

DNA: TGTGCCTGGAGTGTCGGAGGGACTGAAGCTTTCTTT
CDR3: CAWSVGGTEAFF
V: TRBV30
D: .
J: TRBJ1-1
length: 12
size: .

DNA: TGTGCCAGCAGTCCTGGGGTGGGGGCCGGGTATGGCTACACCTTC
CDR3: CASSPGVGAGYGYTF
V: TRBV6-5
D: .
J: TRBJ1-2
length: 15
size: .

DNA: TGTGCCAGCAGCTTGTTTGGCAGTGTCACAGATACGCAGTATTTT
CDR3: CASSLFGSVTDTQYF
V: TRBV5-8
D: .
J: TRBJ2-3
length: 15
size: .

DNA: TGTGCCAGCAGCCTAACAGGGGTAGGCTACACCTTC
CDR3: CASSLTGVGYTF
V: TRBV27
D: TRBD1
J: TRBJ1-2
length: 12
size: once

DNA: TGTGCCAGCAGCCTGGGGACTAGCGGGAGAGTCGGGGAGCTGTTTTTT
CDR3: CASSLGTSGRVGELFF
V: TRBV3-1/TRBV3-2
D: TRBD2
J: TRBJ2-2
length: 16
size: .

DNA: TGTGCCAGCAGTGCAGGGGAAGGATCACCCCTCCACTTT
CDR3: CASSAGEGSPLHF
V: TRBV2
D: .
J: TRBJ1-6
length: 13
size: .

DNA: TGTGCCACCAGTGATTGGGGGACAGTGACACCAGCTTTCTTT
CDR3: CATSDWGTVTPAFF
V: TRBV24-1
D: TRBD1
J: TRBJ1-1
length: 14
size: .

DNA: TGTGCCTGGAGATCTCTGGACAGGGGGAATGAAAAACTGTTTTTT
CDR3: CAWRSLDRGNEKLFF
V: TRBV30
D: TRBD1
J: TRBJ1-4
length: 15
size: .

DNA: TGTGCCAGCAGCTTAGGGCCTTTAGACGGCAATGAGCAGTTCTTC
CDR3: CASSLGPLDGNEQFF
V: TRBV7-3
D: .
J: TRBJ2-1
length: 15
size: .

DNA: TGTGCCAGCAGACTAGCGGGTGCCTACAATGAGCAGTTCTTC
CDR3: CASRLAGAYNEQFF
V: TRBV28
D: TRBD2
J: TRBJ2-1
length: 14
size: .

DNA: TGTGCCAGTAGTACCCTTAAAAGCAGTGACCCTGGGGCCAACGTCCTGACTTTC
CDR3: CASSTLKSSDPGANVLTF
V: TRBV19
D: .
J: TRBJ2-6
length: 18
size: once

DNA: TGTGCCAGCAGTGGACTAGCGGGAGGCACTTATCCCTACGAGCAGTACTTC
CDR3: CASSGLAGGTYPYEQYF
V: TRBV6-1
D: TRBD2
J: TRBJ2-7
length: 17
size: .

DNA: TGTGCCAGCAGCTACGACAGGGATTCACCCCTCCACTTT
CDR3: CASSYDRDSPLHF
V: TRBV7-2
D: TRBD1
J: TRBJ1-6
length: 13
size: .

DNA: TGTGCCAGCAGCGAGGGACAGGGCGCGTCCTACACCTTC
CDR3: CASSEGQGASYTF
V: TRBV6-5
D: TRBD1
J: TRBJ1-2
length: 13
size: .

DNA: TGTGCCAGCAGTTTAAGACCTTCAGATACGCAGTATTTT
CDR3: CASSLRPSDTQYF
V: TRBV28
D: .
J: TRBJ2-3
length: 13
size: .

DNA: TGTGCCAGCAGTCTCTCGCCGGGACAGGGGGCGGGCTACGAGCAGTACTTC
CDR3: CASSLSPGQGAGYEQYF
V: TRBV3-1/TRBV3-2
D: TRBD1
J: TRBJ2-7
length: 17
size: .

DNA: TGCAGCGTAGTAACAGGGTTTGACTTCTCTGGGGCCAACGTCCTGACTTTC
CDR3: CSVVTGFDFSGANVLTF
V: TRBV29-1
D: .
J: TRBJ2-6
length: 17
size: .

DNA: TGTGCCAGCAGCTTAGAACCCCCCGGGTGGCAGTTCTTC
CDR3: CASSLEPPGWQFF
V: TRBV7-2
D: .
J: TRBJ2-1
length: 13
size: .

DNA: TGCGCCAGCAGCGCGGGACTAGCGGAGGAGAACGAGCAGTACTTC
CDR3: CASSAGLAEENEQYF
V: TRBV5-1
D: TRBD2
J: TRBJ2-7
length: 15
size: .

DNA: TGTGCCAGCAGCTTAGCGGGCCACACCGGGGAGCTGTTTTTT
CDR3: CASSLAGHTGELFF
V: TRBV11-2
D: .
J: TRBJ2-2
length: 14
size: .

DNA: TGTGCCAGCAGCCATCTAAGGACTAGCGGGACTGATGAGCAGTTCTTC
CDR3: CASSHLRTSGTDEQFF
V: TRBV3-1/TRBV3-2
D: TRBD2
J: TRBJ2-1
length: 16
size: .

DNA: TGTGCGAGCGGCACTAGCGGGAGGAGAGGGGGCTCCTACGAGCAGTACTTC
CDR3: CASGTSGRRGGSYEQYF
V: TRBV28
D: TRBD2
J: TRBJ2-7
length: 17
size: .

DNA: TGTGCCAGCAGCTTATGGACAGGGGACACTGAAGCTTTCTTT
CDR3: CASSLWTGDTEAFF
V: TRBV7-2
D: TRBD1
J: TRBJ1-1
length: 14
size: few